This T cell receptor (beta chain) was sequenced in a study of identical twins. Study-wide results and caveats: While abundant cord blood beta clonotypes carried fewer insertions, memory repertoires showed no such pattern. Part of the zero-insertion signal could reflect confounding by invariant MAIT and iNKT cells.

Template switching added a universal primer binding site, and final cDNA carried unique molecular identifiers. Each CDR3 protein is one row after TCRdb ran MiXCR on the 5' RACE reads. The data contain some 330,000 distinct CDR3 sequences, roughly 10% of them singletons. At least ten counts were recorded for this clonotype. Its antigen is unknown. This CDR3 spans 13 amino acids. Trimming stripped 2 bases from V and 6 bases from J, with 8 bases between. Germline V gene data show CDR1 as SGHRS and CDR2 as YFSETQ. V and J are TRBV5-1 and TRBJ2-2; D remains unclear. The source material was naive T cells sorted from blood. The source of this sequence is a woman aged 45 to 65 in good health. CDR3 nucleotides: TGCGCCAGCAGCTTTGGGATTCCCGGGGAGCTGTTTTTT. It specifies CASSFGIPGELFF.